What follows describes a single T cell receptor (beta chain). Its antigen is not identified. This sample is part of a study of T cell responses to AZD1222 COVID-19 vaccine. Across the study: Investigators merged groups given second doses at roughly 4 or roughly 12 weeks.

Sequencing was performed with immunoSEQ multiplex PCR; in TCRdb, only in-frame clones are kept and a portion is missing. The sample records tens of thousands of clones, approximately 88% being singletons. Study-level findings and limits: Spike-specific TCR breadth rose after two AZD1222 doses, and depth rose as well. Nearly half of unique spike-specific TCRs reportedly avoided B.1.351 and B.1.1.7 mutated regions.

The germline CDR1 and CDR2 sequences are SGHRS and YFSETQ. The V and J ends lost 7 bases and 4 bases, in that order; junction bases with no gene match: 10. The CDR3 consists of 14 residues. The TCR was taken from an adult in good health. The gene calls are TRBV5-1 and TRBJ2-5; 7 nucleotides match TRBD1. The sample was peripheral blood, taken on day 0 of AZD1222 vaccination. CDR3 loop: CASAEQGQGETQYF. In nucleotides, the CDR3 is TGCGCCAGCGCAGAACAGGGGCAGGGAGAGACCCAGTACTTC.